This T cell receptor beta chain is from a study of blood T cell repertoires in COVID-19. The CDR3 sequence is 18 residues long. With V trimmed by 0 bases and J by 4 bases, 6 bases remained unmatched. Germline CDR1 is PRHDT and CDR2 is FYEKMQ (reference sequence). Under the authors' procedure: Reference gene primer amplification gave estimated nucleated cell counts. Using immunoSEQ multiplex PCR, the repertoire was profiled, and TCRdb retains in-frame clones only, with some absent. The V and J calls and clone size are taken from that table; D and trimming were inferred from the DNA. Here the sample spans 120,000 or so clones, approximately 81% being singletons.

This clonotype originated in a woman in her 50s with acute or convalescent COVID-19. Specimen: peripheral blood. The chain uses TRBV13 and TRBJ2-1; 13 bases are shared with TRBD2. DNA for the CDR3: TGTGCCAGCAGCTTAGGCCGACTAGCGGGAGGACTGTACAATGAGCAGTTCTTC. Protein sequence: CASSLGRLAGGLYNEQFF. Filled out from reference TRBV13 and TRBJ2-1, the complete variable domain reads AAGVIQSPRHLIKEKRETATLKCYPIPRHDTVYWYQQGPGQDPQFLISFYEKMQSDKGSIPDRFSAQQFSDYHSELNMSSLELGDSALYFCASSLGRLAGGLYNEQFFGPGTRLTVL.